A single sample gave rise to the 2 T cell receptor beta chains below, sequenced in a study of blood T cell repertoires in COVID-19. The repertoire was sequenced with immunoSEQ multiplex PCR; TCRdb's copy has only in-frame clones and lacks some. The sample includes fewer than 400,000 clones, 85% of them seen just once. The sequencing sample was made of peripheral blood. All receptors come from a woman in her late teens or twenties with acute or convalescent COVID-19.

The rearrangement joins TRBV28 to TRBJ1-2; 7 nucleotides match TRBD1. The CDR3 length is 13 residues. Per germline, CDR1 MDHEN and CDR2 SYDVKM. V shed 6 bases, J shed 4 bases, and the junction held 5 bases outside the gene matches. CDR3 nucleotides: TGTGCCAGCAGCCTGGGACAGATCTATGGCTACACCTTC. The encoded protein is CASSLGQIYGYTF.

The rearrangement uses TRBV7-3 and TRBJ2-1; D is possibly TRBD2 (5 bases). Deletions cut 5 bases from V and 8 bases from J, with 16 bases between. The CDR3 totals 14 residues. Germline CDR1 reads SGHTA; CDR2 reads FQGTGA. The CDR3 bases are TGTGCCAGCAGCCAAAGCGGCGGAGTAGATGAGCAGTTCTTC. Amino acid sequence: CASSQSGGVDEQFF.